Given below is one TCR beta chain in context. Its antigen is currently unknown. This table comes from immunoSEQ multiplex PCR, and its TCRdb copy is limited to in-frame clones, with some not included. The sample records about 200,000 clones, about 94% being singletons. The source of the sample is a study of T cell responses to AZD1222 COVID-19 vaccine. Points from the study as a whole: Most donors were white British, females outnumbered males, and clonal diversity was possibly underestimated. Two AZD1222 administrations were followed by greater Spike-specific TCR breadth and depth.

Germline V lookup: CDR1 LNHNV, CDR2 YYDKDF (reference sequence). The junction had 7 bases not matched to a gene; V was cut back by 9 bases and J by 2 bases. This CDR3 is built from 14 residues. The sample was peripheral blood, taken 28 days after the second dose of the MenACWY control vaccine. The chain employs TRBV15 and TRBJ1-2; 9 nucleotides match TRBD1. This receptor was taken from an adult who received the MenACWY meningococcal vaccine as a control. The CDR3 protein is CATATGTGNYGYTF. The CDR3 coding sequence is TGTGCCACAGCCACCGGGACAGGGAACTATGGCTACACCTTC.